The sequence of this TCR beta chain was determined in a study of CD8 T cells in ankylosing spondylitis. V was pared by 6 bases and J by 0 bases, with 11 bases between. Germline CDR1 and CDR2: DFQATT and SNEGSKA (reference sequence). The CDR3 totals 13 residues. Each CDR3 protein is one row after TCRdb ran MiXCR on the 5' RACE reads. The repertoire includes around 160,000 distinct CDR3 sequences, around a tenth of them detected once, and 25% to 35% sits in the top ten. The sample holds many counts of this clonotype. The V gene is TRBV20-1, the J gene TRBJ1-1; no clear D. Sequenced: blood, either unsorted or a sorted T cell fraction (not recorded which). This TCR came from a male donor with ankylosing spondylitis or in good health (not recorded which). The CDR3 is CSASTPMNTEAFF. The CDR3 DNA reads as TGCAGTGCATCGACACCAATGAACACTGAAGCTTTCTTT.